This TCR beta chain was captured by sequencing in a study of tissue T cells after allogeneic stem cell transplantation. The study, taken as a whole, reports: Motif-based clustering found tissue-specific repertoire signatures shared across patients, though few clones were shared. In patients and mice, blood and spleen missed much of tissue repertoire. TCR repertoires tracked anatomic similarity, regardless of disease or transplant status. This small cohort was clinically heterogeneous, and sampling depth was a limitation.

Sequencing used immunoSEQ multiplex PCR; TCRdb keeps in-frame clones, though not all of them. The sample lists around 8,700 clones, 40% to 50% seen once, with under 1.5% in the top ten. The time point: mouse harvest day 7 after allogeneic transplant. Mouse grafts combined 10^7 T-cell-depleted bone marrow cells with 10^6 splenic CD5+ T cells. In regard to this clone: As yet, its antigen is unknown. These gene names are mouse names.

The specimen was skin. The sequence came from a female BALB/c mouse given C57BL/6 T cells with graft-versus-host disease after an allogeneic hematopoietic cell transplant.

The CDR3 sequence is CASGEDWGWDTQYF. Partial CDR3 DNA: TGTGCCAGCGGTGAGGACTGGGGGTGGGACACCCAGTAC. V is TRBV13-2 and J is TRBJ2-5; 10 nucleotides match TRBD2. The read falls 1 residue short of the CDR3 end, and the missing part is taken from the germline J gene. Trimming cost V 2 bases and J 6 bases; bases outside gene matches: 3. The CDR3 is 14 amino acids. Germline-derived CDR1 and CDR2 are NNHNN and SYGAGS (reference sequence).